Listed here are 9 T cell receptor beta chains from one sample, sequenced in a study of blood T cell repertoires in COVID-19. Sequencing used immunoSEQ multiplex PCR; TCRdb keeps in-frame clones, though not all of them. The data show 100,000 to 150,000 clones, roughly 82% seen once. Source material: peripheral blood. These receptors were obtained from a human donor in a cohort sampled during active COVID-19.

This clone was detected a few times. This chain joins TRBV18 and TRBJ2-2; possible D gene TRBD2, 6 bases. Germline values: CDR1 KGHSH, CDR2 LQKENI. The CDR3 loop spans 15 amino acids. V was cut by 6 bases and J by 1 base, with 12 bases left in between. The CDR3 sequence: CASSTGTQNTGELFF. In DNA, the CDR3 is TGTGCCAGCTCGACCGGGACTCAGAACACCGGGGAGCTGTTTTTT.

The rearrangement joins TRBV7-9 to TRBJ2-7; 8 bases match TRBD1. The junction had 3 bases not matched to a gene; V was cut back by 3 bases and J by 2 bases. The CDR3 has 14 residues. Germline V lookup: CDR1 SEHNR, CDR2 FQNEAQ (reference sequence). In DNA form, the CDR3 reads TGTGCCAGCAGCTTCCGGGACAGGACCTACGAGCAGTACTTC. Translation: CASSFRDRTYEQYF. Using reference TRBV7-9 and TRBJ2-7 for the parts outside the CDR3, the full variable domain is DTGVSQNPRHKITKRGQNVTFRCDPISEHNRLYWYRQTLGQGPEFLTYFQNEAQLEKSRLLSDRFSAERPKGSFSTLEIQRTEQGDSAMYLCASSFRDRTYEQYFGPGTRLTVT.

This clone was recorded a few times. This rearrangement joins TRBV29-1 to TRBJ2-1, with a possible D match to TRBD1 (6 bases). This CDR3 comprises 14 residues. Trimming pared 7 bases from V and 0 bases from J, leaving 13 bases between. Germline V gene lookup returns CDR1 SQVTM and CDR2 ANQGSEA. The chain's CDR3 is CSAHGQSSYNEQFF. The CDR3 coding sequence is TGCAGCGCTCACGGACAGAGCTCCTACAATGAGCAGTTCTTC.

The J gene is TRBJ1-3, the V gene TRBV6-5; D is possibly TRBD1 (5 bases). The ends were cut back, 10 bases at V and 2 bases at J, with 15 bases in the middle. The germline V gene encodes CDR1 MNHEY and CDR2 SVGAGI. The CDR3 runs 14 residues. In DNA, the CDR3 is TGTGCCACCACGTCGGCAGGGACTGGAAACACCATATATTTT. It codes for CATTSAGTGNTIYF.

The CDR3 loop reads CASSQDRGVRAYGYTF. The CDR3 DNA reads as TGCGCCAGCAGCCAAGATCGGGGGGTAAGGGCCTATGGCTACACCTTC. This chain links TRBV4-3 with TRBJ1-2; possible D gene TRBD1, 5 bases. Germline values: CDR1 LGHNA, CDR2 YSLEER. The ends were cut back, 0 bases at V and 4 bases at J, with 15 bases in the middle. CDR3 length: 16 amino acids.

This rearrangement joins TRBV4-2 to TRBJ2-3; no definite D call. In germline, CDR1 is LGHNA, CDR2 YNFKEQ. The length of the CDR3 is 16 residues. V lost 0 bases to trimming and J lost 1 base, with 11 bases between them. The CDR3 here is CASSQDSKRGTDTQYF. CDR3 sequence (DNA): TGTGCCAGCAGCCAAGATAGTAAACGGGGCACAGATACGCAGTATTTT.

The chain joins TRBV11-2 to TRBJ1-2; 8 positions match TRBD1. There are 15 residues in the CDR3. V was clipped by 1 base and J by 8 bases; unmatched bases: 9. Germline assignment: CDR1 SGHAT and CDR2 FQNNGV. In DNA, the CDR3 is TGTGCCAGCAGCTTAGGAGACAGGGGTCCGGGAGGCTACACCTTC. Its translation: CASSLGDRGPGGYTF. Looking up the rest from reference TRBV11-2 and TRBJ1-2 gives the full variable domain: EAGVAQSPRYKIIEKRQSVAFWCNPISGHATLYWYQQILGQGPKLLIQFQNNGVVDDSQLPKDRFSAERLKGVDSTLKIQPAKLEDSAVYLCASSLGDRGPGGYTFGSGTRLTVV.

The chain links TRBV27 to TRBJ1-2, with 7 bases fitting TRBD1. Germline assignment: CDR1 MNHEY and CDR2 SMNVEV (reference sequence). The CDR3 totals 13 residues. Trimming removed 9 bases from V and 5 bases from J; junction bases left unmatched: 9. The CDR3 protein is CARTTGAEYGYTF. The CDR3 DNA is TGTGCCAGAACCACAGGGGCAGAGTATGGCTACACCTTC.

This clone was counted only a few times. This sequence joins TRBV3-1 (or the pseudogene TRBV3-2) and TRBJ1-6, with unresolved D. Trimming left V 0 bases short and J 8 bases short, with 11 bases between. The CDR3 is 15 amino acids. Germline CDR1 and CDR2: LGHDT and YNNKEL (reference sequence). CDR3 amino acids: CASSQDFQFDSPLHF. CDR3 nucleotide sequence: TGTGCCAGCAGCCAAGATTTTCAGTTCGATTCACCCCTCCACTTT.